Listed below are T cell receptor beta chains from one sample, sequenced in a study of blood T cell repertoires in COVID-19. Here immunoSEQ multiplex PCR was the method, and the copy in TCRdb shows in-frame clones only, minus some. Here the sample spans 80,000 to 100,000 clones, about nine tenths being singletons. Sequencing was carried out using peripheral blood. These receptor sequences come from a human donor with active COVID-19. The donor label of this sample is uncertain. The CDR3 runs from the conserved cysteine through the conserved F or W. A D gene is named only where the DNA matches it firmly. The size entry is marked missing in some rows and otherwise reads once, few, many or a size class.

>TRBV3-1/TRBV3-2|NA|NA|TRBJ1-2
CASSQGGPAGRPLRGYTF
TGTGCCAGCAGCCAAGGAGGACCGGCAGGGAGGCCCCTAAGAGGCTACACCTTC
>TRBV5-4|once|NA|TRBJ1-5
CASSYDRRSPQHF
TGTGCCAGCAGTTATGACAGGCGGTCTCCCCAGCATTTT
>TRBV7-2|NA|TRBD1|TRBJ1-1
CASSTGGKNTEAFF
TGTGCCAGCAGCACAGGGGGCAAGAACACTGAAGCTTTCTTT
>TRBV5-1|NA|TRBD2|TRBJ2-3
CASSIGTSPNTDTQYF
TGCGCCAGCAGCATAGGGACTAGCCCAAACACAGATACGCAGTATTTT
>TRBV2|NA|NA|TRBJ1-6
CASSAGQIPPYNSPLHF
TGTGCCAGCAGTGCCGGACAGATTCCGCCATATAATTCACCCCTCCACTTT
>TRBV6-6|NA|NA|TRBJ2-2
CASSSPAGRSGELFF
TGTGCCAGCAGTTCCCCTGCGGGGCGGAGCGGGGAGCTGTTTTTT
>TRBV5-5|NA|NA|TRBJ2-7
CASTKETGSQYF
TGTGCCAGCACCAAAGAAACCGGGTCACAGTACTTC
>TRBV9|NA|TRBD1|TRBJ2-6
CASSVTGLSSGANVLTF
TGTGCCAGCAGCGTGACAGGGCTCAGCTCTGGGGCCAACGTCCTGACTTTC
>TRBV3-1/TRBV3-2|NA|NA|TRBJ2-5
CASSPNQETQYF
TGTGCCAGCAGCCCAAACCAAGAGACCCAGTACTTC
>TRBV27|NA|NA|TRBJ1-1
CASRSAGFEAFF
TGTGCCAGCAGAAGCGCAGGGTTTGAAGCTTTCTTT
>TRBV14|NA|TRBD2|TRBJ2-5
CASSQERTAGGRRETQYF
TGTGCCAGCAGCCAAGAGCGGACTGCGGGGGGGCGCCGGGAGACCCAGTACTTC
>TRBV6-5|NA|NA|TRBJ1-3
CASSLGGTGGNTIYF
TGTGCCAGCAGTCTGGGGGGTACTGGTGGAAACACCATATATTTT
>TRBV3-1/TRBV3-2|once|TRBD2|TRBJ2-5
CASSQDPAGGSQETQYF
TGTGCCAGCAGCCAAGATCCAGCGGGGGGGTCCCAAGAGACCCAGTACTTC
>TRBV5-5|NA|TRBD2|TRBJ2-5
CASSLGLAGGRETQYF
TGTGCCAGCAGCTTGGGACTAGCGGGGGGACGGGAGACCCAGTACTTC
>TRBV5-4|NA|NA|TRBJ2-4
CASSAPGTNSADIQYF
TGTGCCAGCAGCGCCCCCGGGACAAATAGCGCTGACATTCAGTACTTC
>TRBV6-5|NA|NA|TRBJ1-1
CASSYSRGTEAFF
TGTGCCAGCAGTTACTCGAGGGGGACTGAAGCTTTCTTT
>TRBV6-1|NA|NA|TRBJ2-7
CASSEPRYEQYF
TGTGCCAGCAGTGAACCCCGCTACGAGCAGTACTTC
>TRBV28|NA|NA|TRBJ1-4
CASGQDETNEKLFF
TGTGCCAGCGGACAAGATGAAACTAATGAAAAACTGTTTTTT
>TRBV7-2|NA|NA|TRBJ2-5
CASSLYSRTQYF
TGTGCCAGCAGCTTATACAGTCGGACCCAGTACTTC
>TRBV5-1|NA|TRBD1|TRBJ1-1
CASSTAGGYTEAFF
TGCGCCAGCAGCACAGCAGGGGGCTACACTGAAGCTTTCTTT
>TRBV5-6|few|NA|TRBJ1-5
CASSFLQGNQPQHF
TGTGCCAGCAGCTTTTTACAGGGCAATCAGCCCCAGCATTTT
>TRBV19|once|NA|TRBJ1-4
CASSPQGQSEKLFF
TGTGCCAGTAGCCCCCAGGGACAAAGCGAAAAACTGTTTTTT
>TRBV13|few|NA|TRBJ2-7
CASSLKGLSEQYF
TGTGCCAGCAGCTTAAAGGGGCTAAGCGAGCAGTACTTC
>TRBV2|NA|TRBD1|TRBJ2-6
CASTSYRGDGANVLTF
TGTGCCAGTACATCGTACAGGGGGGATGGGGCCAACGTCCTGACTTTC
>TRBV4-2|NA|TRBD2|TRBJ2-2
CASSQASGGGNTGELFF
TGTGCCAGCAGCCAAGCTAGCGGGGGGGGTAACACCGGGGAGCTGTTTTTT
>TRBV6-5|NA|TRBD1|TRBJ2-7
CASSRDRGIYEQYF
TGTGCCAGCAGCCGGGACAGGGGGATCTACGAGCAGTACTTC
>TRBV6-5|NA|TRBD1|TRBJ2-7
CASSYRTGGAYEQYF
TGTGCCAGCAGTTACCGGACAGGGGGCGCCTACGAGCAGTACTTC
>TRBV7-9|once|NA|TRBJ2-3
CASSFPWTLSPDTQYF
TGTGCCAGCAGCTTCCCCTGGACATTGAGTCCAGATACGCAGTATTTT
>TRBV4-3|NA|TRBD1|TRBJ2-1
CASSQDGTAGYNEQFF
TGCGCCAGCAGCCAAGATGGGACAGCAGGCTACAATGAGCAGTTCTTC
>TRBV6-1|NA|TRBD1|TRBJ2-7
CASSEFPGQGSYEQYF
TGTGCCAGCAGTGAATTCCCGGGACAGGGTAGCTACGAGCAGTACTTC
>TRBV5-4|NA|NA|TRBJ2-5
CASTIQETQYF
TGTGCCAGCACCATCCAAGAGACCCAGTACTTC
>TRBV9|NA|TRBD1|TRBJ2-1
CASSPLTGGTGDEQFF
TGTGCCAGCAGCCCATTAACAGGGGGCACTGGCGATGAGCAGTTCTTC
>TRBV5-1|NA|TRBD1|TRBJ2-3
CASSFLRDRSTDTQYF
TGCGCCAGCAGCTTCCTCCGGGACAGGAGCACAGATACGCAGTATTTT
>TRBV24-1|NA|NA|TRBJ1-1
CATSDSAEAFF
TGTGCCACCAGTGATTCTGCGGAAGCTTTCTTT
>TRBV9|NA|TRBD2|TRBJ2-7
CASSVVGPPAGTSGGWQYF
TGTGCCAGCAGCGTAGTCGGACCTCCAGCCGGGACTAGCGGGGGTTGGCAGTACTTC
>TRBV19|NA|TRBD2|TRBJ2-3
CASTPLAGGLFTDTQYF
TGTGCCAGTACCCCCTTAGCGGGGGGGCTATTCACAGATACGCAGTATTTT
>TRBV19|NA|TRBD1|TRBJ1-6
CASSMRDRGLGNSPLHF
TGTGCCAGTAGTATGAGGGACAGGGGGCTGGGGAATTCACCCCTCCACTTT
>TRBV19|NA|NA|TRBJ2-1
CASSSTTNEQFF
TGTGCCAGTAGTTCCACCACTAATGAGCAGTTCTTC
>TRBV25-1|NA|TRBD1|TRBJ2-2
CASSRGQGYAGELFF
TGTGCCAGCAGTAGGGGACAGGGGTACGCCGGGGAGCTGTTTTTT
>TRBV28|NA|TRBD1|TRBJ1-3
CASSFLTGQVYF
TGTGCCAGCAGTTTCCTGACAGGGCAGGTATATTTT
>TRBV5-1|NA|NA|TRBJ1-6
CASSRTVTYNSPLHF
TGCGCCAGCAGCAGAACAGTTACCTATAATTCACCCCTCCACTTT
>TRBV11-1|NA|TRBD1|TRBJ2-7
CASSSDRGIYEQYF
TGTGCCAGCAGCTCGGACAGGGGAATCTACGAGCAGTACTTC
>TRBV7-6|once|TRBD2|TRBJ2-1
CASSRTSGGAYSHEQFF
TGTGCCAGCAGCCGGACTAGCGGGGGGGCCTATTCGCATGAGCAGTTCTTC
>TRBV7-9|NA|NA|TRBJ2-7
CASSRDDYEQYF
TGTGCCAGCAGCCGAGATGACTACGAGCAGTACTTC
>TRBV27|NA|NA|TRBJ1-3
CASSATPSGGNTIYF
TGTGCCAGCAGCGCGACACCGAGCGGCGGAAACACCATATATTTT
>TRBV6-5|NA|NA|TRBJ2-2
CASSYELGITGELFF
TGTGCCAGCAGTTACGAGCTCGGGATCACCGGGGAGCTGTTTTTT
>TRBV5-5|NA|NA|TRBJ1-4
CASSSDGANEKLFF
TGTGCCAGCAGTTCAGACGGAGCTAATGAAAAACTGTTTTTT
>TRBV10-1|NA|TRBD1|TRBJ2-2
CAPSDPHPDRGESGELFF
TGCGCCCCCTCAGACCCCCACCCGGACAGGGGGGAGAGCGGGGAGCTGTTTTTT
>TRBV7-9|NA|NA|TRBJ1-5
CASSWQGSNQPQHF
TGTGCCAGCAGCTGGCAGGGCAGCAATCAGCCCCAGCATTTT
>TRBV9|NA|TRBD2|TRBJ2-1
CASSVGGGGNNEQFF
TGTGCCAGCAGCGTAGGTGGGGGGGGAAACAATGAGCAGTTCTTC
>TRBV5-4|few|NA|TRBJ1-2
CASSFRSLTFYGYTF
TGTGCCAGCAGTTTCAGGTCCCTAACGTTCTATGGCTACACCTTC
>TRBV7-9|NA|TRBD1|TRBJ2-3
CASSLGRTGLWDTQYF
TGTGCCAGCAGCTTAGGGAGGACAGGGTTATGGGATACGCAGTATTTT
>TRBV14|once|NA|TRBJ2-5
CASSQARSSAGQETQYF
TGTGCCAGCAGCCAAGCCCGTAGCTCGGCGGGTCAAGAGACCCAGTACTTC
>TRBV2|NA|TRBD1|TRBJ1-1
CASTGQVNTEAFF
TGTGCCAGCACGGGACAGGTGAACACTGAAGCTTTCTTT
>TRBV12-5|NA|NA|TRBJ1-2
CASGLVGGGYGYTF
TGTGCTAGTGGTTTGGTAGGGGGAGGGTATGGCTACACCTTC
>TRBV4-1|NA|NA|TRBJ1-2
CASSQDGGQPYGYTF
TGCGCCAGCAGCCAAGATGGAGGGCAGCCCTATGGCTACACCTTC
>TRBV6-5|few|NA|TRBJ1-2
CASSPREGKSYGYTF
TGTGCCAGCAGCCCCCGGGAAGGGAAGAGCTATGGCTACACCTTC
>TRBV3-1/TRBV3-2|once|TRBD1|TRBJ2-7
CASSQGGQGRYEQYF
TGTGCCAGCAGCCAAGGAGGACAGGGGCGCTACGAGCAGTACTTC
>TRBV5-1|NA|TRBD2|TRBJ2-7
CASSLGPSSGGDYEQYF
TGCGCCAGCAGCTTGGGGCCCAGTAGCGGGGGCGACTACGAGCAGTACTTC
>TRBV2|NA|NA|TRBJ2-3
CASVRGTDTQYF
TGTGCCAGCGTCCGGGGCACAGATACGCAGTATTTT